Listed below are T cell receptor beta chains from one sample, sequenced in a study of blood T cell repertoires in COVID-19. Assay used: immunoSEQ multiplex PCR; TCRdb lists only in-frame clones, some missing. This table holds about 330,000 clones, approximately 92% found once. Sequencing was carried out using PBMCs or T cells enriched from blood (not recorded which). The receptors come from a woman in her 30s who had recovered from COVID-19. Both conserved end residues are part of each CDR3. A D gene is named only where the DNA matches it firmly. The size of a clone is reported for some rows only, either as once, few or many, or as a class for expanded clones.

J,length,D,V,size,CDR3,DNA
TRBJ1-1,14,NA,TRBV5-6,NA,CASSAMDRNTEAFF,TGTGCCAGCAGCGCCATGGACAGAAACACTGAAGCTTTCTTT
TRBJ2-2,17,TRBD2,TRBV7-3,NA,CASSLERLAANTGELFF,TGTGCCAGCAGCTTAGAGAGACTAGCCGCGAACACCGGGGAGCTGTTTTTT
TRBJ1-3,16,NA,TRBV2,NA,CASSEASPERGNTIYF,TGTGCCAGCAGTGAAGCTTCTCCTGAGAGGGGAAACACCATATATTTT
TRBJ1-5,16,TRBD1,TRBV7-8,once,CASSPNGAGGIQPQHF,TGTGCCAGCAGCCCCAACGGGGCAGGGGGTATTCAGCCCCAGCATTTT
TRBJ2-2,16,NA,TRBV10-3,NA,CAIRGPSGWDTGELFF,TGTGCCATCAGAGGTCCGTCAGGGTGGGACACCGGGGAGCTGTTTTTT
TRBJ2-7,16,TRBD1,TRBV3-1/TRBV3-2,NA,CASSHGSDRPGYEQYF,TGTGCCAGCAGCCACGGGTCGGACAGGCCGGGCTACGAGCAGTACTTC
TRBJ1-1,14,NA,TRBV28,NA,CASSPGGGGTEAFF,TGTGCCAGCAGTCCCGGGGGCGGGGGCACTGAAGCTTTCTTT
TRBJ1-2,13,NA,TRBV3-1/TRBV3-2,once,CASSSTGLYGYTF,TGTGCCAGCAGCTCCACAGGTCTCTATGGCTACACCTTC
TRBJ1-1,14,NA,TRBV6-4,NA,CASSESPLNTEAFF,TGTGCCAGCAGTGAGTCCCCCTTGAACACTGAAGCTTTCTTT
TRBJ2-7,14,NA,TRBV28,once,CASSLTSPLYEQYF,TGTGCCAGCAGTCTCACTAGTCCTCTCTACGAGCAGTACTTC
TRBJ1-5,13,NA,TRBV2,NA,CASRGQGLQPQHF,TGTGCCAGCCGTGGCCAGGGGCTTCAGCCCCAGCATTTT
TRBJ2-2,16,TRBD1,TRBV9,NA,CASSVGTGGVAGELFF,TGTGCCAGCAGCGTAGGGACAGGGGGCGTCGCCGGGGAGCTGTTTTTT
TRBJ2-1,11,NA,TRBV5-5,NA,CASSSNNEQFF,TGTGCCAGCAGCTCAAACAATGAGCAGTTCTTC
TRBJ2-5,14,NA,TRBV6-6,few,CASSWASHQETQYF,TGTGCCAGCAGTTGGGCAAGCCACCAAGAGACCCAGTACTTC
TRBJ2-1,14,NA,TRBV28,NA,CASHKGGSYNEQFF,TGTGCCAGCCATAAGGGGGGGAGCTACAATGAGCAGTTCTTC
TRBJ1-4,15,NA,TRBV2,NA,CASSGQGTNNEKLFF,TGTGCCAGCAGTGGGCAGGGGACGAATAATGAAAAACTGTTTTTT
TRBJ1-1,14,TRBD1,TRBV24-1,NA,CATSDSTQGAGAFF,TGTGCCACCAGTGATTCAACCCAGGGGGCAGGAGCTTTCTTT
TRBJ2-7,15,TRBD1,TRBV5-1,NA,CASSLAPDRRYEQYF,TGCGCCAGCAGCTTGGCCCCGGACAGGAGATACGAGCAGTACTTC
TRBJ2-7,16,NA,TRBV6-2/TRBV6-3,NA,CASSVLRGLGSYEQYF,TGTGCCAGCAGTGTGCTCAGGGGTTTAGGTTCCTACGAGCAGTACTTC
TRBJ2-3,17,TRBD2,TRBV5-1,NA,CASSRSGGPDSTDTQYF,TGCGCCAGCAGCCGCAGCGGGGGGCCTGATAGCACAGATACGCAGTATTTT
TRBJ1-1,15,TRBD1,TRBV7-9,many,CASSLALSGTGVVFF,TGTGCCAGCAGCTTAGCGCTAAGTGGGACAGGGGTTGTTTTCTTT
TRBJ2-1,12,NA,TRBV12-3/TRBV12-4,NA,CASSLTYNEQFF,TGTGCCAGCAGTTTGACTTACAATGAGCAGTTCTTC
TRBJ1-4,12,NA,TRBV6-6,NA,CAVRVGNEKLFF,TGTGCCGTCAGGGTCGGTAATGAAAAACTGTTTTTT
TRBJ1-2,13,NA,TRBV30,NA,CAWSQGTVDGYTF,TGTGCCTGGAGCCAGGGGACCGTGGACGGCTACACCTTC
TRBJ2-3,16,NA,TRBV21-1,NA,CASSFRVAGRPDTQYF,TGTGCCAGCAGCTTCCGTGTGGCGGGGAGGCCAGATACGCAGTATTTT
TRBJ2-2,15,TRBD2,TRBV7-3,NA,CASSKTSGRAGELFF,TGTGCCAGCAGCAAGACTAGCGGGAGGGCCGGGGAGCTGTTTTTT
TRBJ1-1,12,NA,TRBV7-8,NA,CASSWGGTEAFF,TGTGCCAGCAGCTGGGGGGGGACTGAAGCTTTCTTT
TRBJ2-1,12,NA,TRBV2,once,CASRTDNNEQFF,TGTGCCAGCCGTACAGACAACAATGAGCAGTTCTTC
TRBJ2-5,14,NA,TRBV3-1/TRBV3-2,NA,CASSQNREGETQYF,TGTGCCAGCAGCCAGAACAGGGAGGGAGAGACCCAGTACTTC